This TCR beta chain was obtained from a study of shared clonotypes between healthy human individuals. Study at large: Three plates were used per donor for CD4 naive, three for CD4 memory, two for CD8 naive and one for CD8 memory.

Germline V CDR1 and CDR2: MNHEY, SVGAGI. V trimming: 2 bases; J trimming: 2 bases; junction bases outside the gene matches: 4. The CDR3 consists of 15 residues. Authors' processing steps: Owing to the provision of junction-only sequences devoid of quality scores by immunoSEQ, filtering differed. The data were produced by immunoSEQ multiplex PCR, yet TCRdb's version contains in-frame clones alone and is incomplete. The DNA gave D and trimming, while V, J and clone size come from that table. The data show some 2,000,000 clones, around 95% seen once. Regarding this clone: Its antigen remains unknown.

Study observations and caveats: Naive subsets, compared against memory subsets, generally had larger estimated richness values.

The source of this sequence is a man between 18 and 29 years old in good health. The V and J genes are TRBV6-5 and TRBJ2-7; 9 bases line up with TRBD2. What was sequenced was naive CD4+ T cells sorted from blood. Subset: CD45RA+ positively selected. CDR3 nucleotide sequence: TGTGCCAGCAGTTACAGCCAGCGGGGGGCCTACGAGCAGTACTTC. Amino acids: CASSYSQRGAYEQYF.